The 15 T cell receptor beta chains in this list originate from one sample, sequenced in a study of control samples from healthy donors and cancer patients. Profiling relied on immunoSEQ multiplex PCR, and the TCRdb table lists in-frame clones only, not all of them. This sample has 100,000 to 150,000 clones; roughly 90% occur once, and the top ten carry around 1.8%. Sequences were obtained from blood. The receptor set was obtained from a man aged 18 to 30 in good health.

The genes are TRBV3-1 (or the pseudogene TRBV3-2) and TRBJ1-2; possibly TRBD1 for D (6 bases). V lost 0 bases, J lost 4 bases, and 9 bases lay in between. CDR1 is LGHDT, CDR2 YNNKEL, per germline (reference sequence). There are 14 residues in the CDR3. The DNA for the CDR3 is TGTGCCAGCAGCCAAGAACGGGGGCTCTATGGCTACACCTTC. Protein product: CASSQERGLYGYTF.

The V call is TRBV20-1, the J call TRBJ1-6; D is uncertain. Looked up from germline, CDR1 is DFQATT and CDR2 is SNEGSKA (reference sequence). This CDR3 comprises 14 residues. With 3 bases removed from V and 7 bases from J, the gap between germline ends came to 13 bases. CDR3 bases: TGCAGTGCTAGTACTGGTCTGATGAATTCACCCCTCCACTTT. Its translation: CSASTGLMNSPLHF.

V gene TRBV24-1 combines with J gene TRBJ2-7, with no clear D. This CDR3 contains 15 residues. The germline V and J ends were trimmed by 2 bases and 0 bases, with 10 bases remaining between them. CDR1 and CDR2 from the germline V gene are KGHDR and SFDVKD. The CDR3 region is CATSDSLRGSYEQYF. As DNA, the CDR3 is TGTGCCACCAGTGATTCACTCCGAGGCTCCTACGAGCAGTACTTC.

The chain employs TRBV2 and TRBJ2-2; no clear D. V was shortened by 4 bases and J by 1 base, with 7 bases between the two germline ends. This CDR3 contains 14 residues. Germline lookup yields CDR1 SNHLY and CDR2 FYNNEI. CDR3 protein: CASSADGNTGELFF. In DNA form, the CDR3 reads TGTGCCAGCAGTGCGGACGGGAACACCGGGGAGCTGTTTTTT.

The J gene is TRBJ2-3, the V gene TRBV6-2 or TRBV6-3; D is perhaps TRBD2 (6 bases). V dropped 0 bases and J dropped 8 bases, with 6 bases sitting between them. The CDR3 length is 12 residues. Germline V gives CDR1 MNHEY, CDR2 SVGEGT. The CDR3 coding sequence is TGTGCCAGCAGTTACTCGGGACTTACGCAGTATTTT. Its protein product is CASSYSGLTQYF.

J is TRBJ1-5 and V is TRBV27, with 9 nucleotides matching TRBD1. Per germline, CDR1 MNHEY and CDR2 SMNVEV (reference sequence). The ends lost 6 bases at V and 1 base at J; junction bases unmatched: 10. The CDR3 loop spans 17 amino acids. This chain's CDR3 is CASRRGTGWTSNQPQHF. The CDR3 nucleotides are TGTGCCAGCAGGCGCGGGACAGGGTGGACAAGCAATCAGCCCCAGCATTTT.

The chain joins TRBV19 to TRBJ2-3, with 10 bases identical to TRBD2. Germline-derived CDR1 and CDR2 are LNHDA and SQIVND (reference sequence). The CDR3 is 17 amino acids. V dropped 4 bases and J dropped 1; count of bases not matched to a gene: 8. The CDR3 nucleotides are TGTGCCAGTAGTAGACAAGCCGGGACTAGCGGCACAGATACGCAGTATTTT. Translation gives CASSRQAGTSGTDTQYF. Supplemented by reference TRBV19 and TRBJ2-3, the full variable domain reads DGGITQSPKYLFRKEGQNVTLSCEQNLNHDAMYWYRQDPGQGLRLIYYSQIVNDFQKGDIAEGYSVSREKKESFPLTVTSAQKNPTAFYLCASSRQAGTSGTDTQYFGPGTRLTVL.

This clone was picked up a small number of times. The chain joins TRBV6-1 to TRBJ2-3; 9 bases agree with TRBD2. This CDR3 region has 15 residues. The germline V gene encodes CDR1 MNHNS and CDR2 SASEGT. The V and J ends lost 2 bases and 4 bases, in that order; junction bases with no gene match: 4. DNA of the CDR3: TGTGCCAGCAGTGAATTTAGCGGGAGCTCAGATACGCAGTATTTT. It codes for CASSEFSGSSDTQYF.

This CDR3 is CASSFVLAGEVFF. The CDR3 nucleotides are TGTGCCAGCAGCTTCGTTTTAGCGGGAGAAGTGTTCTTC. The chain has TRBV7-9 and TRBJ2-1, with 9 nucleotides matching TRBD2. This CDR3 spans 13 amino acids. The V gene end was trimmed by 3 bases and the J gene end by 15 bases; junction bases not matched to a gene: 9. From germline, CDR1 is SEHNR and CDR2 FQNEAQ (reference sequence). The variable domain in full, with the rest retrieved from reference TRBV7-9 and TRBJ2-1, is DTGVSQNPRHKITKRGQNVTFRCDPISEHNRLYWYRQTLGQGPEFLTYFQNEAQLEKSRLLSDRFSAERPKGSFSTLEIQRTEQGDSAMYLCASSFVLAGEVFFGPGTRLTVL.

This clone was observed a single time. This chain connects TRBV11-2 to TRBJ2-6; possible D gene TRBD1, 5 bases. CDR3 length equals 16 residues. The germline gives CDR1 SGHAT, CDR2 FQNNGV. The V end was cut by 4 bases, the J end by 4 bases, with 14 bases between. For the CDR3, the DNA is TGTGCCAGCAGCTCACTCACAGGCCTCGGGGCCAACGTCCTGACTTTC. This sequence encodes CASSSLTGLGANVLTF.

The chain carries TRBV7-2 and TRBJ2-1, with TRBD2 matching 12 bases. Germline loops: CDR1 SGHTA, CDR2 FQGNSA. The CDR3 spans 17 residues. Germline trimming cut 1 base from V and 9 bases from J; bases unmatched to any gene: 10. The CDR3 DNA reads TGTGCCAGCAGCTTAGGACTTCGGACTAGCGGGATTGCTGAGCAGTTCTTC. It yields the protein CASSLGLRTSGIAEQFF.

The rearrangement uses TRBV6-1 and TRBJ2-2; no clear D. Germline V lookup: CDR1 MNHNS, CDR2 SASEGT. CDR3 length: 13 amino acids. The V end lost 1 base, the J end lost 3 bases, and 3 bases lay between the germline ends. The CDR3 nucleotides are TGTGCCAGCAGTGAAGTCTACACCGGGGAGCTGTTTTTT. This encodes CASSEVYTGELFF.

The V and J genes are TRBV12-3 or TRBV12-4 and TRBJ1-1; D is perhaps TRBD1 (6 bases). CDR3 size: 13 residues. Trimming cost V 5 bases and J 8 bases, with 15 bases left between them. For the CDR3, the DNA is TGTGCCAGCAGTGAGGGGGGGATATACGAAGCTTTCTTT. Its protein is CASSEGGIYEAFF.

The V and J genes are TRBV15 and TRBJ2-3; tentative D call: TRBD2 (6 bases). This CDR3 is built from 17 residues. The germline gives CDR1 LNHNV, CDR2 YYDKDF (reference sequence). With 1 base removed from V and 3 bases from J, the gap between germline ends came to 17 bases. CDR3 amino acids: CATSRARGGEWTDTQYF. The CDR3 DNA is TGTGCCACCAGCAGAGCCCGCGGAGGGGAGTGGACAGATACGCAGTATTTT.

The CDR3 DNA reads as TGTGCCAGCAGCTTGGGACTAGCGGGCCCTGTTGGGAGACAAGAGACCCAGTACTTC. Its translation: CASSLGLAGPVGRQETQYF. The chain couples TRBV7-9 to TRBJ2-5; 12 bases align to TRBD2. Germline CDR1 is SEHNR and CDR2 is FQNEAQ (reference sequence). Trimming at V came to 3 bases and at J to 2 bases, leaving 13 bases not matched to a gene. This CDR3 contains 19 residues.